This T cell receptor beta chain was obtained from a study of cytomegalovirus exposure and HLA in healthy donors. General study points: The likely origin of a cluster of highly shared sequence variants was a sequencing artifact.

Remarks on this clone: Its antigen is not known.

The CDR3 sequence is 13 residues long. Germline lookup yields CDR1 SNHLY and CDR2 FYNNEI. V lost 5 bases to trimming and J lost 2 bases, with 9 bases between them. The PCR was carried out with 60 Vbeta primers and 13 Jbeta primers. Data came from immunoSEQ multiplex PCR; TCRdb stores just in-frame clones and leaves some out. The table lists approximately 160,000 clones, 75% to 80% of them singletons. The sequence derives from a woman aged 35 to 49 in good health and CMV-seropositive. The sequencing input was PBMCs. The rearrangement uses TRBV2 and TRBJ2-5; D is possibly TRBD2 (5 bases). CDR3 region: CASSKRDQETQYF. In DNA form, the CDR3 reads TGTGCCAGCAGTAAGAGGGATCAAGAGACCCAGTACTTC.